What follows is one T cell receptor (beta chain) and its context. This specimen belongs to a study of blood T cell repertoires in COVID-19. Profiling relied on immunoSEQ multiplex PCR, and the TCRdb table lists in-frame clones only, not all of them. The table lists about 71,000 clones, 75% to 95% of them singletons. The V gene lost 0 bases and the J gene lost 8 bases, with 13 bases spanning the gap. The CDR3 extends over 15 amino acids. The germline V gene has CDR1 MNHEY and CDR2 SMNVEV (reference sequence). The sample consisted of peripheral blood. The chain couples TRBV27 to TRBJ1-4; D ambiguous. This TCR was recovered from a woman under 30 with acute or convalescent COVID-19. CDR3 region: CASSLSSSGWEKLFF. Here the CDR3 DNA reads TGTGCCAGCAGTTTATCTTCATCGGGTTGGGAAAAACTGTTTTTT.